This T cell receptor beta chain appears in the sequencing data of a study of patients and donors after allogeneic stem cell transplantation. The CDR3 length is 19 residues. With 2 bases clipped from V and 2 bases from J, the junction kept 13 bases outside the gene matches. The germline V gene has CDR1 MNHEY and CDR2 SVGEGT. This clonotype occurred a few times. TCRdb ran MiXCR on the RT-PCR reads and lists one entry per CDR3 protein. Of 800,000 to 1,000,000 distinct CDR3 sequences in the sample, roughly 17% were seen once. The sequenced sample was blood, either unsorted or a sorted T cell fraction (not recorded which). The chain links TRBV6-2 or TRBV6-3 to TRBJ2-1; 9 nucleotides agree with TRBD1. The TCR was taken from a human donor who was either an allogeneic HSCT recipient or a stem cell or donor lymphocyte infusion donor (not recorded which). It is not recorded whose cells these are; they may come from a transplant donor. CDR3 nucleotide sequence: TGTGCCAGCAGTTACCCGAGCGAGTCTAGGACAGGGGCCTACAATGAGCAGTTCTTC. It specifies CASSYPSESRTGAYNEQFF.